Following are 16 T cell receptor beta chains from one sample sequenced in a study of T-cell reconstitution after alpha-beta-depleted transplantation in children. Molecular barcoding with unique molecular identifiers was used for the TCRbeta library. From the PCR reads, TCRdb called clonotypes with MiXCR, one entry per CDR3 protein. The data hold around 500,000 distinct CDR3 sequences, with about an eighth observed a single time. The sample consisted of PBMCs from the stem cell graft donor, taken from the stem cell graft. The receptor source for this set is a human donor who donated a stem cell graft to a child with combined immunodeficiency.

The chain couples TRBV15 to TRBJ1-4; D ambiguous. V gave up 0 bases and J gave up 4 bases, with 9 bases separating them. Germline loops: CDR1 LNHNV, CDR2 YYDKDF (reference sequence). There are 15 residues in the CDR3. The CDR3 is CATSRDRGDNEKLFF. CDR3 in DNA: TGTGCCACCAGCAGAGATCGCGGGGATAATGAAAAACTGTTTTTT. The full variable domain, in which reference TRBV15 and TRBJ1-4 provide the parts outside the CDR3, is DAMVIQNPRYQVTQFGKPVTLSCSQTLNHNVMYWYQQKSSQAPKLLFHYYDKDFNNEADTPDNFQSRRPNTSFCFLDIRSPGLGDTAMYLCATSRDRGDNEKLFFGSGTQLSVL.

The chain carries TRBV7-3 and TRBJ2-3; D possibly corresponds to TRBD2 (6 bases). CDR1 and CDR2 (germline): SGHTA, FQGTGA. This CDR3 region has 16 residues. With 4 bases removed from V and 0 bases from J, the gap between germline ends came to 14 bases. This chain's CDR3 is CASSSGLISSTDTQYF. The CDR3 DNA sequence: TGTGCCAGCAGCTCGGGACTGATTTCTAGCACAGATACGCAGTATTTT.

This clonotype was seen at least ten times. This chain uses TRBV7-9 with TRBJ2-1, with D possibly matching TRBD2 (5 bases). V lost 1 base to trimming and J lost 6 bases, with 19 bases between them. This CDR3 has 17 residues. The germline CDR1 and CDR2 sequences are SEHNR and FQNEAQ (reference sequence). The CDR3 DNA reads TGTGCCAGCAGCTTAGTTATAGGGCCGGGTCGGGGCAATGAGCAGTTCTTC. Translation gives CASSLVIGPGRGNEQFF.

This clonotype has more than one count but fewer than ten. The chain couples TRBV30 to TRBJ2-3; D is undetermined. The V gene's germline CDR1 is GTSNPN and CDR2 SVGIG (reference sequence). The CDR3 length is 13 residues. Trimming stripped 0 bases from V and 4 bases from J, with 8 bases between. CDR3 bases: TGTGCCTGGAGTGTACTTAGTCCAGATACGCAGTATTTT. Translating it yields CAWSVLSPDTQYF.

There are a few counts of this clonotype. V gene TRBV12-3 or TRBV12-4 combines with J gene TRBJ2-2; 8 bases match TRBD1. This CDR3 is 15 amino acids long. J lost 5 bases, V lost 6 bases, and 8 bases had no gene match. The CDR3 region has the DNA TGTGCCAGCAGCACTTGGACAGGGTTGACCGGGGAGCTGTTTTTT. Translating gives CASSTWTGLTGELFF.

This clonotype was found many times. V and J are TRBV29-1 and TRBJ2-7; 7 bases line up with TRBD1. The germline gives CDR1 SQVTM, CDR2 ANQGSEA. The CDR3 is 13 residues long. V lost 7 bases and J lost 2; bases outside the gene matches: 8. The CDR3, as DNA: TGCAGCGCCGGGACAGAGAAAACCTACGAGCAGTACTTC. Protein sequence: CSAGTEKTYEQYF.

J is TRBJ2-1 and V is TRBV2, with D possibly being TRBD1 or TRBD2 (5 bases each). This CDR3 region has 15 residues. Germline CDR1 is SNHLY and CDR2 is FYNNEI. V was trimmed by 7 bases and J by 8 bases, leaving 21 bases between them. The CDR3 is CASIRDGPGTHEQFF. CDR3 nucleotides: TGTGCCAGCATCAGGGACGGCCCGGGGACCCATGAGCAGTTCTTC.

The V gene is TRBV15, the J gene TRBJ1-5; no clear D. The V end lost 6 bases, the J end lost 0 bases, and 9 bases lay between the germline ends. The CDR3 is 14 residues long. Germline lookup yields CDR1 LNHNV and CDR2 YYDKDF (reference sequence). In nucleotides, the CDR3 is TGTGCCACCAGACGTTTAGATAGCAATCAGCCCCAGCATTTT. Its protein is CATRRLDSNQPQHF. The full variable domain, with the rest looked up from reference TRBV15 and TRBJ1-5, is DAMVIQNPRYQVTQFGKPVTLSCSQTLNHNVMYWYQQKSSQAPKLLFHYYDKDFNNEADTPDNFQSRRPNTSFCFLDIRSPGLGDTAMYLCATRRLDSNQPQHFGDGTRLSIL.

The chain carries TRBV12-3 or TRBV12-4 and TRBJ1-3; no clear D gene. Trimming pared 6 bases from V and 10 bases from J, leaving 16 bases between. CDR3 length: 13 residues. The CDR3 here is CASSFRHLGTIYF. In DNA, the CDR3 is TGTGCCAGCAGCTTTAGACATCTTGGGACCATATATTTT.

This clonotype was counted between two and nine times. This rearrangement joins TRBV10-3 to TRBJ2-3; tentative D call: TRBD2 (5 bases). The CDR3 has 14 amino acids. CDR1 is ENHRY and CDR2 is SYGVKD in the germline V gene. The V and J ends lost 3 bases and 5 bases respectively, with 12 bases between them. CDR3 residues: CAISDPLRGDTQYF. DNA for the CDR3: TGTGCCATCAGTGACCCGCTCCGGGGAGATACGCAGTATTTT.

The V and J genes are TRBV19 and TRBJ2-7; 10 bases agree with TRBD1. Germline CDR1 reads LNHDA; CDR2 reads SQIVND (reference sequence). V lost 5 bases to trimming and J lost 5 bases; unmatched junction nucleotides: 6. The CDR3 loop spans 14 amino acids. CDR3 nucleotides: TGTGCCAGTAGTTTACGGGACAGGGGAAACGAGCAGTACTTC. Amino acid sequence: CASSLRDRGNEQYF.

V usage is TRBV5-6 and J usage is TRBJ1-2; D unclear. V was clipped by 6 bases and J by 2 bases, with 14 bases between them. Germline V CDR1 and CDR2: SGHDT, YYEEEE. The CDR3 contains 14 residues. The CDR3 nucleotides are TGTGCCAGCACCAACGGACGGCGGAACTATGGCTACACCTTC. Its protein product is CASTNGRRNYGYTF.

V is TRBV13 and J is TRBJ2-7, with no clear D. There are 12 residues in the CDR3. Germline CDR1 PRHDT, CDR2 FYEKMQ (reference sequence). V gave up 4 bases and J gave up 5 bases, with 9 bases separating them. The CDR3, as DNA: TGTGCCAGCAGCTCGGGCCCCCACGAGCAGTACTTC. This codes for CASSSGPHEQYF.

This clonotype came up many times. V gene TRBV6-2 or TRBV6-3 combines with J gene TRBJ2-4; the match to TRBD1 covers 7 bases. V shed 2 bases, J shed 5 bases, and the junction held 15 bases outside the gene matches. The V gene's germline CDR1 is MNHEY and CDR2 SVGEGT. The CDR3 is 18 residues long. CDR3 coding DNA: TGTGCCAGCAGTTACCGACTCAGCTTTTGGGGACAGCAAAACATTCAGTACTTC. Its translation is CASSYRLSFWGQQNIQYF.

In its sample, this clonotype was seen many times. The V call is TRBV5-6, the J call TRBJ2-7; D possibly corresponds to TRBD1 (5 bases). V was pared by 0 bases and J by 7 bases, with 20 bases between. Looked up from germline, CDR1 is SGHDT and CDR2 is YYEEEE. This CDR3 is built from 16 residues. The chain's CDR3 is CASSLEGLGAMREQYF. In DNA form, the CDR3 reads TGTGCCAGCAGCTTGGAGGGCTTAGGGGCCATGAGGGAGCAGTACTTC.

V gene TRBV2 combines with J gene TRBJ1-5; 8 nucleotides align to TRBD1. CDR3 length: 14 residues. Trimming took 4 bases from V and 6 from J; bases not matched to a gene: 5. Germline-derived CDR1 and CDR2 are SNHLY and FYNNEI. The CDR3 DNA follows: TGTGCCAGCAGTGTCCAGGGGGCGGCTCAGCCCCAGCATTTT. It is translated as CASSVQGAAQPQHF. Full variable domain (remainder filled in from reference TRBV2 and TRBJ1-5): EPEVTQTPSHQVTQMGQEVILRCVPISNHLYFYWYRQILGQKVEFLVSFYNNEISEKSEIFDDQFSVERPDGSNFTLKIRSTKLEDSAMYFCASSVQGAAQPQHFGDGTRLSIL.